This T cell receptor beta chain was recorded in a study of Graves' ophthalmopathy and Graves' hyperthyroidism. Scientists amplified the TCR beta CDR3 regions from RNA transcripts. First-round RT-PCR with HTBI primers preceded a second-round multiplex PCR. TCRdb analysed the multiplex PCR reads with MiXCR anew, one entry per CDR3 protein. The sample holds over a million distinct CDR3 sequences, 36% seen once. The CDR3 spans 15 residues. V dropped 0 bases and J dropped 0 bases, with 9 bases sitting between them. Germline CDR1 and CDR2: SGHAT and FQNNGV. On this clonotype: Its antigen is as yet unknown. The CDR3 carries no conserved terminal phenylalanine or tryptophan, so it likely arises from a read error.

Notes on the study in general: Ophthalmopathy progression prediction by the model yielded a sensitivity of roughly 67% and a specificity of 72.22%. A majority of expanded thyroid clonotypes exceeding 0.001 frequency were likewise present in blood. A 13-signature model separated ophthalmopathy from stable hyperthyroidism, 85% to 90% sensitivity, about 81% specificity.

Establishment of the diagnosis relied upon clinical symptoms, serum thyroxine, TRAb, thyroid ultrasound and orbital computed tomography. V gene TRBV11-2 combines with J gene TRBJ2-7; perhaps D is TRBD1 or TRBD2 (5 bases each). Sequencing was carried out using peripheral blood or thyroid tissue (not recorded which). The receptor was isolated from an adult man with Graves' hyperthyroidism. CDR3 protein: CASSLDSGLSYEQYL. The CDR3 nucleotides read TGTGCCAGCAGCTTAGATTCGGGGCTCTCCTACGAGCAGTACCTC.